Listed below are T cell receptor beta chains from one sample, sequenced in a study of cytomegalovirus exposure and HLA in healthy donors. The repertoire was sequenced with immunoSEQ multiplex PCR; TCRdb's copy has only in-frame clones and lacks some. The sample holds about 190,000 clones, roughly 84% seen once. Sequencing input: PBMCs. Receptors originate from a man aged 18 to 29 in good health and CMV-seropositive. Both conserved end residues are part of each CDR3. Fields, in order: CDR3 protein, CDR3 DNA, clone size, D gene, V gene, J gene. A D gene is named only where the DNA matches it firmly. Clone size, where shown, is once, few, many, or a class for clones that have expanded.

CDR3aa: CASSLIADYGYTF
CDR3nt: TGTGCCAGCAGTTTAATAGCGGACTATGGCTACACCTTC
abundance: NA
d_gene: NA
v_gene: TRBV28
j_gene: TRBJ1-2

CDR3aa: CASSTKNSYNEQFF
CDR3nt: TGCGCCAGCAGCACAAAAAACTCCTACAATGAGCAGTTCTTC
abundance: NA
d_gene: NA
v_gene: TRBV5-1
j_gene: TRBJ2-1

CDR3aa: CASSLKIDRNSGANVLTF
CDR3nt: TGTGCCAGCAGCCTTAAAATAGACAGAAACTCTGGGGCCAACGTCCTGACTTTC
abundance: NA
d_gene: NA
v_gene: TRBV21-1
j_gene: TRBJ2-6

CDR3aa: CASSEVLPEAFF
CDR3nt: TGTGCCAGCAGTGAAGTACTTCCTGAAGCTTTCTTT
abundance: NA
d_gene: NA
v_gene: TRBV2
j_gene: TRBJ1-1

CDR3aa: CASTAALTGGGYGYTF
CDR3nt: TGTGCCAGCACCGCCGCCCTAACAGGGGGAGGCTATGGCTACACCTTC
abundance: NA
d_gene: TRBD1
v_gene: TRBV7-9
j_gene: TRBJ1-2

CDR3aa: CASSSRDSSYEQYF
CDR3nt: TGTGCCAGCAGCAGTAGGGACAGCTCCTACGAGCAGTACTTC
abundance: NA
d_gene: TRBD1
v_gene: TRBV5-4
j_gene: TRBJ2-7

CDR3aa: CASRPPASHGYTF
CDR3nt: TGTGCCAGCAGGCCTCCCGCGAGTCATGGCTACACCTTC
abundance: NA
d_gene: NA
v_gene: TRBV6-1
j_gene: TRBJ1-2

CDR3aa: CASSPGQGLVQPQHF
CDR3nt: TGTGCCAGCTCACCAGGACAGGGGTTGGTTCAGCCCCAGCATTTT
abundance: once
d_gene: TRBD1
v_gene: TRBV18
j_gene: TRBJ1-5

CDR3aa: CASSPGDGSNRAKNIQYF
CDR3nt: TGCGCCAGCAGCCCAGGGGATGGTTCAAATAGAGCCAAAAACATTCAGTACTTC
abundance: NA
d_gene: NA
v_gene: TRBV4-1
j_gene: TRBJ2-4

CDR3aa: CASSLGGAGGELFF
CDR3nt: TGTGCCAGCAGTCTAGGGGGCGCGGGCGGGGAGCTGTTTTTT
abundance: NA
d_gene: TRBD1
v_gene: TRBV27
j_gene: TRBJ2-2

CDR3aa: CATSRVGQGGDEQFF
CDR3nt: TGTGCCACCAGCAGAGTAGGACAGGGAGGGGATGAGCAGTTCTTC
abundance: NA
d_gene: NA
v_gene: TRBV15
j_gene: TRBJ2-1

CDR3aa: CAWTYRLAGVEQYF
CDR3nt: TGTGCCTGGACCTATCGACTAGCGGGAGTTGAGCAGTACTTC
abundance: NA
d_gene: TRBD2
v_gene: TRBV30
j_gene: TRBJ2-7

CDR3aa: CATANGQKLFF
CDR3nt: TGTGCCACCGCAAATGGGCAGAAACTGTTTTTT
abundance: NA
d_gene: NA
v_gene: TRBV15
j_gene: TRBJ1-4

CDR3aa: CASSFLKTSLTKNIQYF
CDR3nt: TGTGCCAGCAGTTTCCTCAAGACTAGTTTAACCAAAAACATTCAGTACTTC
abundance: NA
d_gene: NA
v_gene: TRBV27
j_gene: TRBJ2-4

CDR3aa: CASRGTSGTRSSYEQYF
CDR3nt: TGTGCCAGCAGGGGAACTAGCGGGACGAGAAGCTCCTACGAGCAGTACTTC
abundance: NA
d_gene: TRBD2
v_gene: TRBV28
j_gene: TRBJ2-7

CDR3aa: CASSLEQGQGQYF
CDR3nt: TGTGCCAGCAGCTTGGAGCAGGGACAAGGGCAGTACTTC
abundance: NA
d_gene: NA
v_gene: TRBV5-4
j_gene: TRBJ2-7

CDR3aa: CASSLSSGRAKNIQYF
CDR3nt: TGTGCCAGCAGTTTATCGAGCGGGAGGGCCAAAAACATTCAGTACTTC
abundance: NA
d_gene: TRBD2
v_gene: TRBV28
j_gene: TRBJ2-4

CDR3aa: CASRETGVYEQYF
CDR3nt: TGTGCCAGCAGAGAGACAGGGGTCTACGAGCAGTACTTC
abundance: few
d_gene: TRBD1
v_gene: TRBV6-1
j_gene: TRBJ2-7

CDR3aa: CASSTTDRGNTEAFF
CDR3nt: TGTGCCAGCTCAACCACAGACAGAGGCAACACTGAAGCTTTCTTT
abundance: NA
d_gene: NA
v_gene: TRBV18
j_gene: TRBJ1-1

CDR3aa: CATSRDVAPAYSEQFF
CDR3nt: TGTGCCACCAGCAGAGATGTGGCCCCCGCCTACAGTGAGCAGTTCTTC
abundance: NA
d_gene: NA
v_gene: TRBV15
j_gene: TRBJ2-1

CDR3aa: CASSSGGLGPQHF
CDR3nt: TGTGCCAGCAGTTCGGGGGGACTAGGCCCCCAGCATTTT
abundance: NA
d_gene: NA
v_gene: TRBV27
j_gene: TRBJ1-5

CDR3aa: CASSQGSAFQPQHF
CDR3nt: TGCGCCAGCAGCCAAGGTTCCGCGTTTCAGCCCCAGCATTTT
abundance: NA
d_gene: NA
v_gene: TRBV4-1
j_gene: TRBJ1-5

CDR3aa: CASSQDPLGDEQYF
CDR3nt: TGCGCCAGCAGCCAAGACCCCTTAGGAGACGAGCAGTACTTC
abundance: NA
d_gene: NA
v_gene: TRBV4-3
j_gene: TRBJ2-7

CDR3aa: CASKFDRDGNYGYTF
CDR3nt: TGTGCCAGCAAGTTCGACAGGGATGGCAACTATGGCTACACCTTC
abundance: NA
d_gene: TRBD1
v_gene: TRBV6-5
j_gene: TRBJ1-2

CDR3aa: CASSIEWGTYEQYF
CDR3nt: TGTGCCAGTAGTATAGAGTGGGGCACCTACGAGCAGTACTTC
abundance: once
d_gene: NA
v_gene: TRBV19
j_gene: TRBJ2-7

CDR3aa: CASSRGTGTTTNTGELFF
CDR3nt: TGTGCCAGCAGCCGCGGGACAGGGACCACAACGAACACCGGGGAGCTGTTTTTT
abundance: few
d_gene: TRBD1
v_gene: TRBV28
j_gene: TRBJ2-2

CDR3aa: CASSFLGGRYEQYF
CDR3nt: TGTGCCAGCAGCTTTCTGGGGGGGAGGTACGAGCAGTACTTC
abundance: NA
d_gene: TRBD2
v_gene: TRBV5-8
j_gene: TRBJ2-7

CDR3aa: CASSPTLSSYNEQFF
CDR3nt: TGTGCCAGCAGCCCAACTCTTAGCTCCTACAATGAGCAGTTCTTC
abundance: few
d_gene: NA
v_gene: TRBV7-3
j_gene: TRBJ2-1

CDR3aa: CASSLRVRAETQYF
CDR3nt: TGTGCCAGCAGCTTAAGGGTCAGGGCGGAGACCCAGTACTTC
abundance: NA
d_gene: NA
v_gene: TRBV7-2
j_gene: TRBJ2-5

CDR3aa: CASSWTGVKMNTEAFF
CDR3nt: TGCGCCAGCAGCTGGACAGGAGTAAAAATGAACACTGAAGCTTTCTTT
abundance: once
d_gene: TRBD1
v_gene: TRBV5-1
j_gene: TRBJ1-1

CDR3aa: CASSWGGEANYGYTF
CDR3nt: TGTGCCAGCAGCTGGGGGGGGGAAGCTAACTATGGCTACACCTTC
abundance: NA
d_gene: NA
v_gene: TRBV7-8
j_gene: TRBJ1-2

CDR3aa: CASSPRAGGPHEQYF
CDR3nt: TGTGCCAGCAGCCCCCGGGCGGGAGGGCCCCACGAGCAGTACTTC
abundance: NA
d_gene: TRBD2
v_gene: TRBV7-3
j_gene: TRBJ2-7

CDR3aa: CASRAGTLGEQYF
CDR3nt: TGTGCCAGCAGGGCCGGGACTCTGGGCGAGCAGTACTTC
abundance: NA
d_gene: NA
v_gene: TRBV7-2
j_gene: TRBJ2-7

CDR3aa: CATSRELQGAGYTF
CDR3nt: TGTGCCACCAGCAGAGAACTACAGGGGGCCGGCTACACCTTC
abundance: NA
d_gene: TRBD1
v_gene: TRBV15
j_gene: TRBJ1-2

CDR3aa: CASSLTGVGTDTQYF
CDR3nt: TGTGCCAGCAGCTTAACGGGGGTGGGCACAGATACGCAGTATTTT
abundance: NA
d_gene: NA
v_gene: TRBV7-2
j_gene: TRBJ2-3

CDR3aa: CASGRTSGSFYNEQFF
CDR3nt: TGTGCCAGCGGAAGGACTAGCGGGTCCTTCTACAATGAGCAGTTCTTC
abundance: NA
d_gene: TRBD2
v_gene: TRBV28
j_gene: TRBJ2-1

CDR3aa: CASTTLEQGEKLFF
CDR3nt: TGTGCCAGCACGACTCTGGAACAAGGTGAAAAACTGTTTTTT
abundance: NA
d_gene: NA
v_gene: TRBV27
j_gene: TRBJ1-4

CDR3aa: CASSLRDYLTGELFF
CDR3nt: TGTGCCAGCAGCCTTCGGGACTACCTAACCGGGGAGCTGTTTTTT
abundance: NA
d_gene: TRBD2
v_gene: TRBV9
j_gene: TRBJ2-2

CDR3aa: CSVGDQPQHF
CDR3nt: TGCAGCGTCGGGGATCAGCCCCAGCATTTT
abundance: NA
d_gene: NA
v_gene: TRBV29-1
j_gene: TRBJ1-5

CDR3aa: CATGTVQETQYF
CDR3nt: TGTGCCACAGGGACAGTCCAAGAGACCCAGTACTTC
abundance: few
d_gene: TRBD1
v_gene: TRBV6-1
j_gene: TRBJ2-5

CDR3aa: CASSLGTQDNEQFF
CDR3nt: TGTGCCAGCAGCTTAGGGACTCAGGACAATGAGCAGTTCTTC
abundance: NA
d_gene: NA
v_gene: TRBV7-7
j_gene: TRBJ2-1

CDR3aa: CAWTETGLNTEAFF
CDR3nt: TGTGCCTGGACCGAAACAGGATTGAACACTGAAGCTTTCTTT
abundance: NA
d_gene: NA
v_gene: TRBV30
j_gene: TRBJ1-1

CDR3aa: CSVGQGVGQPQHF
CDR3nt: TGCAGCGTTGGACAGGGGGTCGGCCAGCCCCAGCATTTT
abundance: NA
d_gene: TRBD1
v_gene: TRBV29-1
j_gene: TRBJ1-5

CDR3aa: CATGWTGLSDTQYF
CDR3nt: TGTGCCACGGGTTGGACAGGGCTGTCAGATACGCAGTATTTT
abundance: NA
d_gene: TRBD1
v_gene: TRBV2
j_gene: TRBJ2-3

CDR3aa: CASSPGDRAYEQYF
CDR3nt: TGTGCCAGCAGCCCCGGGGACAGGGCCTACGAGCAGTACTTC
abundance: NA
d_gene: TRBD1
v_gene: TRBV7-8
j_gene: TRBJ2-7

CDR3aa: CASSLTPRGKNYGYTF
CDR3nt: TGTGCCAGCAGTTTGACCCCTAGGGGTAAGAACTATGGCTACACCTTC
abundance: NA
d_gene: NA
v_gene: TRBV27
j_gene: TRBJ1-2

CDR3aa: CSVSRGPSNEQFF
CDR3nt: TGCAGCGTCTCCAGGGGGCCAAGTAATGAGCAGTTCTTC
abundance: NA
d_gene: TRBD1
v_gene: TRBV29-1
j_gene: TRBJ2-1

CDR3aa: CASSYPGTGTGELFF
CDR3nt: TGTGCCAGCAGTTATCCCGGGACAGGCACCGGGGAGCTGTTTTTT
abundance: NA
d_gene: TRBD1
v_gene: TRBV6-6
j_gene: TRBJ2-2

CDR3aa: CASSPDRSTNEQFF
CDR3nt: TGCGCCAGCAGCCCAGACAGGAGCACCAATGAGCAGTTCTTC
abundance: once
d_gene: NA
v_gene: TRBV5-1
j_gene: TRBJ2-1

CDR3aa: CASSAAPGNEQYF
CDR3nt: TGTGCCAGCAGCGCGGCTCCGGGGAACGAGCAGTACTTC
abundance: NA
d_gene: NA
v_gene: TRBV7-7
j_gene: TRBJ2-7

CDR3aa: CASTNRGNTGELFF
CDR3nt: TGTGCCAGCACTAACAGGGGGAACACCGGGGAGCTGTTTTTT
abundance: NA
d_gene: TRBD1
v_gene: TRBV27
j_gene: TRBJ2-2

CDR3aa: CASSRQGQDTEAFF
CDR3nt: TGTGCCAGCAGCCGCCAGGGGCAGGACACTGAAGCTTTCTTT
abundance: NA
d_gene: NA
v_gene: TRBV7-2
j_gene: TRBJ1-1

CDR3aa: CASSPFRGEANEKLFF
CDR3nt: TGTGCCAGCAGCCCGTTTCGGGGGGAAGCGAATGAAAAACTGTTTTTT
abundance: NA
d_gene: NA
v_gene: TRBV5-5
j_gene: TRBJ1-4

CDR3aa: CASRPRHQSSTDTQYF
CDR3nt: TGTGCCAGCAGACCCAGACACCAGTCTAGCACAGATACGCAGTATTTT
abundance: NA
d_gene: NA
v_gene: TRBV19
j_gene: TRBJ2-3